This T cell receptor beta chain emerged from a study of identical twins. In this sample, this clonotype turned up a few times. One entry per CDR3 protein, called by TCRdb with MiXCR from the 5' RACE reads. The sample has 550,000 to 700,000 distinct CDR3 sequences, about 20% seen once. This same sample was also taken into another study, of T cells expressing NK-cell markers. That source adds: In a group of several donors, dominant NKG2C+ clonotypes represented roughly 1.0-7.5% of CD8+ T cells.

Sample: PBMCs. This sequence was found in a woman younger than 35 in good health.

CDR3 protein: CASSQNYGEKLFF. The CDR3, as DNA: TGTGCCAGCAGTCAGAACTATGGGGAAAAACTGTTTTTT. J is TRBJ1-4 and V is TRBV6-4; no clear D. Between the trimmed V and J ends, which lost 5 bases and 8 bases, there was a span of 12 bases. Germline V lookup: CDR1 MRHNA, CDR2 SNTAGT. The CDR3 is made up of 13 amino acids.